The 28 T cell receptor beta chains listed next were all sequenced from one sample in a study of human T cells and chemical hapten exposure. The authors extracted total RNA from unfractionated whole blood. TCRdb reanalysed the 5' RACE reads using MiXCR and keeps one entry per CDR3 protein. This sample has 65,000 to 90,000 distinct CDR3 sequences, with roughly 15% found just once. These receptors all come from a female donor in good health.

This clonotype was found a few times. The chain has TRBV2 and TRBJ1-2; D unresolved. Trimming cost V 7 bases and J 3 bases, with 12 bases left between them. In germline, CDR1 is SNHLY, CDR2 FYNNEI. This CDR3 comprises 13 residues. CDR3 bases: TGTGCCAGCAAGAATCTACTGGACTATGGCTACACCTTC. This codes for CASKNLLDYGYTF.

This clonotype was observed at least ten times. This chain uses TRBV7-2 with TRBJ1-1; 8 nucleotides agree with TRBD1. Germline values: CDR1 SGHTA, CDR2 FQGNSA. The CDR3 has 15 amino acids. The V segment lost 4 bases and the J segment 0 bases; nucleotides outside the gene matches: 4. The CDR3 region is CASSYRTGMNTEAFF. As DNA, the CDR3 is TGTGCCAGCAGCTACCGGACAGGGATGAACACTGAAGCTTTCTTT.

The DNA of the CDR3 is TGTGCCAGCAGCCTACCGGGTACGACTGAAGCTTTCTTT. It codes for CASSLPGTTEAFF. This chain links TRBV3-1 with TRBJ1-1; D not resolved. The CDR3 is made up of 13 amino acids. Per the germline V gene, CDR1 is LGHDT and CDR2 is YNNKEL (reference sequence). V was pared by 4 bases and J by 5 bases, with 11 bases between. Full variable domain (missing parts from reference TRBV3-1 and TRBJ1-1): DTAVSQTPKYLVTQMGNDKSIKCEQNLGHDTMYWYKQDSKKFLKIMFSYNNKELIINETVPNRFSPKSPDKAHLNLHINSLELGDSAVYFCASSLPGTTEAFFGQGTRLTVV.

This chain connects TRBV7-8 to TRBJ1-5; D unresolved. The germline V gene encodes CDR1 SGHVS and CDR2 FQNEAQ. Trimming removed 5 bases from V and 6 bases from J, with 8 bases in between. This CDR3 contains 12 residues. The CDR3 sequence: CASSHDSQPQHF. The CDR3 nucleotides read TGTGCCAGCAGCCATGATAGTCAGCCCCAGCATTTT.

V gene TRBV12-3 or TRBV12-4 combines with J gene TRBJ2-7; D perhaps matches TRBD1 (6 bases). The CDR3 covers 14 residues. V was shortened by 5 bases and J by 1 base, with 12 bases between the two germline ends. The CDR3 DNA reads TGTGCCAGCAGTAGTCGGGACAAATCCTACGAGCAGTACTTC. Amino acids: CASSSRDKSYEQYF.

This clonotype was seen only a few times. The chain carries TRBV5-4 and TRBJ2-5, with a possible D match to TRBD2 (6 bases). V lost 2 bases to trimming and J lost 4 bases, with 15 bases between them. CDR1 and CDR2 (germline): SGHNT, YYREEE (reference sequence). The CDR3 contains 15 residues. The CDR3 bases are TGTGCCAGCAGCTTTCCGGGGGAGGTTGGAGAGACCCAGTACTTC. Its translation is CASSFPGEVGETQYF.

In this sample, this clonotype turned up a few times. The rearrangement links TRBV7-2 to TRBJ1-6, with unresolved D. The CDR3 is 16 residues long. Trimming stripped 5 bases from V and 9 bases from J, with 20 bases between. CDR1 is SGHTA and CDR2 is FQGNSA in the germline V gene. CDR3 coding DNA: TGTGCCAGCAGCCCATATGGAGTGAAAGTGGTTTCACCCCTCCACTTT. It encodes CASSPYGVKVVSPLHF.

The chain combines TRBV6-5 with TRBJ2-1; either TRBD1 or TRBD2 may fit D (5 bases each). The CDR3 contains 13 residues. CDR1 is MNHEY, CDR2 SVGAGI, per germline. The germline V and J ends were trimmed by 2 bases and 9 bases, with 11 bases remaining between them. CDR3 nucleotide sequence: TGTGCCAGCAGTTACGGGACCGCATTTGAGCAGTTCTTC. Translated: CASSYGTAFEQFF.

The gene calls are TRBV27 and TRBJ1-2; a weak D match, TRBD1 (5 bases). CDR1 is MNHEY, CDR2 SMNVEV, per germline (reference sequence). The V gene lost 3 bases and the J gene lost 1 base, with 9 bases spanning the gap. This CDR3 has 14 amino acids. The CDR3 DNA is TGTGCCAGCAGTTTTTTAGACAGTAACTATGGCTACACCTTC. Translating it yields CASSFLDSNYGYTF.

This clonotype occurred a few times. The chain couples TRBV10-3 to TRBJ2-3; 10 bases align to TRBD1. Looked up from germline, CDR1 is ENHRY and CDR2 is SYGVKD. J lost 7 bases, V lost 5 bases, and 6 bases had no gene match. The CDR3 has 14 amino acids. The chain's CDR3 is CAISRTGGENTQYF. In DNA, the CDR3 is TGTGCCATCAGTCGGACAGGGGGAGAGAATACGCAGTATTTT.

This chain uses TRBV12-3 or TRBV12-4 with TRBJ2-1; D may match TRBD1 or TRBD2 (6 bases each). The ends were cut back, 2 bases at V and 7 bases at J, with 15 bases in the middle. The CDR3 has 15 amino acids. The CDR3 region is CASSLYRGRQNEQFF. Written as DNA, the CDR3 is TGTGCCAGCAGTTTATACCGGGGGCGGCAGAATGAGCAGTTCTTC.

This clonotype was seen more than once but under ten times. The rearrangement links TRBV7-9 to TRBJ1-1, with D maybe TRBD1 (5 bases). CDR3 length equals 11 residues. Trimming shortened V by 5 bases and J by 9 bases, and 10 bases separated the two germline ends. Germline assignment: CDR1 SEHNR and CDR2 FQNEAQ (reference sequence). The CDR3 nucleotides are TGTGCCAGCAGCCGGGGGGTAAAAGCTTTCTTT. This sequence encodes CASSRGVKAFF.

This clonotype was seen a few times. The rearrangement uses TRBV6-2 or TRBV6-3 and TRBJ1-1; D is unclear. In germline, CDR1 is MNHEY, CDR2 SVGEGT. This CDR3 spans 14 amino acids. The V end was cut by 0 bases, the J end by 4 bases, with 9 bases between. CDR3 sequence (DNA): TGTGCCAGCAGTTACTCGGTGGCAGCCACTGAAGCTTTCTTT. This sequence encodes CASSYSVAATEAFF.

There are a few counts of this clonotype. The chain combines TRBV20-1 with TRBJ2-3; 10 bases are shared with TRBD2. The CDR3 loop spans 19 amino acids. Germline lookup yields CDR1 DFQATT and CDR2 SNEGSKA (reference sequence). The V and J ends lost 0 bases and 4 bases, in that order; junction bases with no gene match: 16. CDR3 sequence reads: CSARDGGVIAGGPPDTQYF. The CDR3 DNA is TGCAGTGCTAGAGATGGAGGGGTGATAGCGGGAGGTCCCCCAGATACGCAGTATTTT.

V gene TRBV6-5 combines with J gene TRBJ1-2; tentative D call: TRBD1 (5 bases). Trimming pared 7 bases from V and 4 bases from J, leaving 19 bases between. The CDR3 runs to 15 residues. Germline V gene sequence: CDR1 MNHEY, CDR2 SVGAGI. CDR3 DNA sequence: TGTGCCAGCACTAAAGGCAGGGACCTATTCTATGGCTACACCTTC. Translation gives CASTKGRDLFYGYTF.

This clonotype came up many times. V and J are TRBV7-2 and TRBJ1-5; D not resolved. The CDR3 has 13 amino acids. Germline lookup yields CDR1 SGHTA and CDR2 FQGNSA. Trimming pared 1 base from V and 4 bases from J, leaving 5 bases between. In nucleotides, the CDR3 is TGTGCCAGCAGCTTAGGAGTGAATCAGCCCCAGCATTTT. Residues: CASSLGVNQPQHF.

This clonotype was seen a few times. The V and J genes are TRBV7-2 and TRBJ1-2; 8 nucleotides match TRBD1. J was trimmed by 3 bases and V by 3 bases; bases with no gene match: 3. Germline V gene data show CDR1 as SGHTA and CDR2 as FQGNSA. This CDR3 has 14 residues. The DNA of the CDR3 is TGTGCCAGCAGCTTGGGACAGGCCTACTATGGCTACACCTTC. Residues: CASSLGQAYYGYTF.

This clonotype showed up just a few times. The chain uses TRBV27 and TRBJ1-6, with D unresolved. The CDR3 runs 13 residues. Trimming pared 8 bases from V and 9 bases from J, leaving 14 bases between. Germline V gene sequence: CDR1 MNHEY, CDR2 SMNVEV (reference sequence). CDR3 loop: CASGLVGGSPLHF. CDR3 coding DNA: TGTGCCAGCGGCCTGGTCGGTGGTTCACCCCTCCACTTT.

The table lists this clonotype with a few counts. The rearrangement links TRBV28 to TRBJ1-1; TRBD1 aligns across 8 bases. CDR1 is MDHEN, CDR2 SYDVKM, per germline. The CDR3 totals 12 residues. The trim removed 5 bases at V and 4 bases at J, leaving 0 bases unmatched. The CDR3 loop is CASSTGGTEAFF. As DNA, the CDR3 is TGTGCCAGCAGTACAGGGGGCACTGAAGCTTTCTTT.

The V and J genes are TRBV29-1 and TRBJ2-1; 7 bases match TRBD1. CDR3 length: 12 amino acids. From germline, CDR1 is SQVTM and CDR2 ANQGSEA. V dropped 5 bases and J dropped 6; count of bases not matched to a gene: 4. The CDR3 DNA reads TGCAGCGTTACGACAGGGTTCAATGAGCAGTTCTTC. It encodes CSVTTGFNEQFF.

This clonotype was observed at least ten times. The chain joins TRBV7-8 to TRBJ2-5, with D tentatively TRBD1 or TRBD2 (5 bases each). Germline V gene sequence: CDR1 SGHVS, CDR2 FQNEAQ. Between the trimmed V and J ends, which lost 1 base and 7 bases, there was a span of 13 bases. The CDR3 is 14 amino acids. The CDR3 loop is CASSLELTRGTQYF. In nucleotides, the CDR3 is TGTGCCAGCAGCTTAGAGTTAACTAGGGGGACCCAGTACTTC.

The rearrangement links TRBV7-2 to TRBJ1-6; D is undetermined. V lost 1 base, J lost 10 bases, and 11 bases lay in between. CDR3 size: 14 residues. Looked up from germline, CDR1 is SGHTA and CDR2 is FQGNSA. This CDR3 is CASSLGTTGSPLHF. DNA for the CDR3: TGTGCCAGCAGCTTAGGTACCACGGGGTCACCCCTCCACTTT.

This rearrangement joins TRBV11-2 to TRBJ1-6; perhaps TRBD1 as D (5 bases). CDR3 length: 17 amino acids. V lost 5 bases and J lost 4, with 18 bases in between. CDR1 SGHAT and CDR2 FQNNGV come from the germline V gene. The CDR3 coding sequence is TGTGCCAGCAGCCCCTCACCACTGACAGCTTATAATTCACCCCTCCACTTT. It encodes CASSPSPLTAYNSPLHF.

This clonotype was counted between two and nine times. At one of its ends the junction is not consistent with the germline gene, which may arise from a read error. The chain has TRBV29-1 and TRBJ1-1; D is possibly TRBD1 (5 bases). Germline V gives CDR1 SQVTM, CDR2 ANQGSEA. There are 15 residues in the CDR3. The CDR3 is CSAGPGWGMKTEAFF. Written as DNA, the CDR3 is TGCAGCGCAGGCCCTGGTTGGGGGATGAAGACTGAAGCTTTCTTT.

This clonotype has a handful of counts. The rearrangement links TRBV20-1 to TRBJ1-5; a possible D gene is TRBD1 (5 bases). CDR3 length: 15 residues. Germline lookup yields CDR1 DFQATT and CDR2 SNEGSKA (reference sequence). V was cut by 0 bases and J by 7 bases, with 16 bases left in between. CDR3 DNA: TGCAGTGCTAGAGATACTAGGGGCGCGCGGCAGCCCCAGCATTTT. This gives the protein CSARDTRGARQPQHF.

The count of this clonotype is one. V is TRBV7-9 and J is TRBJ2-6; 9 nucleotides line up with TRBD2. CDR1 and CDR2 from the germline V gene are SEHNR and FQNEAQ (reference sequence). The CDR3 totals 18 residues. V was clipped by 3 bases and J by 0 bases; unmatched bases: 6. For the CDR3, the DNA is TGTGCCAGCAGCTTTTTAGCGGGAGAAACCTCTGGGGCCAACGTCCTGACTTTC. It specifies CASSFLAGETSGANVLTF.

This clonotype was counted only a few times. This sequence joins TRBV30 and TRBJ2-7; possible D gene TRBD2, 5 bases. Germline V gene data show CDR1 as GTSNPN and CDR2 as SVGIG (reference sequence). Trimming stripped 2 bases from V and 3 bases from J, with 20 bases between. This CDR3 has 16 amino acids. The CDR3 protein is CAWSPPRGYTSYEQYF. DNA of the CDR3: TGTGCCTGGAGTCCGCCCCGAGGATATACTAGCTACGAGCAGTACTTC. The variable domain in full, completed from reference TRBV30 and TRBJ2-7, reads SQTIHQWPATLVQPVGSPLSLECTVEGTSNPNLYWYRQAAGRGLQLLFYSVGIGQISSEVPQNLSASRPQDRQFILSSKKLLLSDSGFYLCAWSPPRGYTSYEQYFGPGTRLTVT.

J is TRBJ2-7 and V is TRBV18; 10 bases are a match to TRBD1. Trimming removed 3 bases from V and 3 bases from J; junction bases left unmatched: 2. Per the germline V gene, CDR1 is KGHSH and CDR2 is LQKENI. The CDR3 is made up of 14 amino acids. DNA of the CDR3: TGTGCCAGCTCACCCGGACAGGGGGTCTACGAGCAGTACTTC. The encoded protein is CASSPGQGVYEQYF.